The 24 T cell receptor beta chains in this list originate from one sample, sequenced in a study of blood T cell repertoires in COVID-19. Here immunoSEQ multiplex PCR was the method, and the copy in TCRdb shows in-frame clones only, minus some. Altogether over 150,000 clones are present, 90% to 95% being singletons, with the ten largest covering 0.45% to 0.65%. The sequenced sample consisted of peripheral blood. The receptor source for this set is a man between 50 and 59 years old with acute or convalescent COVID-19.

The chain joins TRBV7-9 to TRBJ1-4; D is uncertain. V gave up 3 bases and J gave up 5 bases, with 13 bases separating them. The CDR3 covers 15 residues. Germline V gene data show CDR1 as SEHNR and CDR2 as FQNEAQ (reference sequence). CDR3 sequence: CASSFGSVQNEKLFF. The CDR3, as DNA: TGTGCCAGCAGCTTCGGGTCAGTCCAAAATGAAAAACTGTTTTTT.

The J gene is TRBJ2-2, the V gene TRBV15; D possibly corresponds to TRBD2 (5 bases). V was pared by 0 bases and J by 0 bases, with 8 bases between. This CDR3 spans 16 amino acids. Germline V gene data show CDR1 as LNHNV and CDR2 as YYDKDF (reference sequence). This CDR3 is CATSRDPGTNTGELFF. CDR3 nucleotide sequence: TGTGCCACCAGCAGAGATCCGGGGACGAACACCGGGGAGCTGTTTTTT.

J is TRBJ1-2 and V is TRBV10-3, with D unresolved. Germline loops: CDR1 ENHRY, CDR2 SYGVKD. The CDR3 consists of 15 residues. Trimming shortened V by 5 bases and J by 2 bases, and 15 bases separated the two germline ends. Here the CDR3 reads CAISNLFGPNYGYTF. CDR3 DNA: TGTGCCATCAGTAACCTGTTTGGCCCCAACTATGGCTACACCTTC.

This clone is a singleton in its sample. The chain is built from TRBV7-9 and TRBJ2-1; 8 bases line up with TRBD1. Germline lookup yields CDR1 SEHNR and CDR2 FQNEAQ (reference sequence). This CDR3 region has 15 residues. Losses at the gene ends were 0 bases for V and 7 bases for J; bases not matched to a gene: 5. As DNA, the CDR3 is TGTGCCAGCAGCTTAGCAACAGGGGGTTATAATGAGCAGTTCTTC. It is translated as CASSLATGGYNEQFF.

The V gene is TRBV5-5, the J gene TRBJ1-1, with D tentatively TRBD1 (5 bases). The CDR3 contains 15 residues. Germline CDR1 is SGHKS and CDR2 is YYEKEE (reference sequence). V gave up 4 bases and J gave up 5 bases, with 18 bases separating them. The CDR3 loop is CASSMWAGGNTEAFF. In DNA, the CDR3 is TGTGCCAGCAGCATGTGGGCCGGGGGGAATACTGAAGCTTTCTTT.

The chain has TRBV7-2 and TRBJ1-2, with D maybe TRBD1 (6 bases). The CDR3 contains 16 residues. Germline-derived CDR1 and CDR2 are SGHTA and FQGNSA. V was trimmed by 1 base and J by 2 bases, leaving 14 bases between them. CDR3 DNA: TGTGCCAGCAGCTTAGTAGCGGGGGGCTCAAACTATGGCTACACCTTC. It specifies CASSLVAGGSNYGYTF.

As for this clone: Other DNA sequences in the sample encode the same CDR3. The chain recombines TRBV9 with TRBJ2-3; D is unresolved. CDR3 length equals 15 residues. V lost 0 bases, J lost 0 bases, and 8 bases lay in between. The germline V gene encodes CDR1 SGDLS and CDR2 YYNGEE. CDR3 protein: CASSVGHRSTDTQYF. The CDR3 nucleotides are TGTGCCAGCAGCGTAGGACACCGTAGCACAGATACGCAGTATTTT. The complete variable domain, with remaining parts taken from reference TRBV9 and TRBJ2-3, reads DSGVTQTPKHLITATGQRVTLRCSPRSGDLSVYWYQQSLDQGLQFLIQYYNGEERAKGNILERFSAQQFPDLHSELNLSSLELGDSALYFCASSVGHRSTDTQYFGPGTRLTVL.

Of note for this clone: The same CDR3 can be traced to other DNA sequences in this sample. This chain joins TRBV5-1 and TRBJ2-3; 8 bases are shared with TRBD1. Germline V gene sequence: CDR1 SGHRS, CDR2 YFSETQ. The CDR3 is 16 residues long. After removal of 5 bases from V and 0 bases from J, the junction contained 8 bases not matched to a gene. The CDR3: CASSRQGAASTDTQYF. The CDR3 DNA reads as TGCGCCAGCAGTCGTCAGGGGGCAGCTAGCACAGATACGCAGTATTTT.

The chain recombines TRBV24-1 with TRBJ2-1, with a possible D match to TRBD2 (6 bases). The CDR3 sequence is 13 residues long. Trimming stripped 9 bases from V and 8 bases from J, with 16 bases between. Germline V gene data show CDR1 as KGHDR and CDR2 as SFDVKD. This chain's CDR3 is CATSFPGADEQFF. As DNA, the CDR3 is TGTGCCACCTCCTTTCCGGGAGCCGATGAGCAGTTCTTC.

This chain joins TRBV9 and TRBJ2-1; possible D gene TRBD1, 5 bases. V lost 4 bases, J lost 5 bases, and 16 bases lay in between. The CDR3 extends over 15 amino acids. Germline lookup yields CDR1 SGDLS and CDR2 YYNGEE. The CDR3: CASSTRGWGHNEQFF. The CDR3 bases are TGTGCCAGCAGCACAAGGGGTTGGGGCCACAATGAGCAGTTCTTC.

The J gene is TRBJ2-2, the V gene TRBV19, with D unresolved. The CDR3 contains 15 residues. Per germline, CDR1 LNHDA and CDR2 SQIVND (reference sequence). The V and J ends lost 3 bases and 6 bases respectively, with 14 bases between them. DNA for the CDR3: TGTGCCAGTAGTATTACTATCGGTTTTCCCGGGGAGCTGTTTTTT. Amino acid sequence: CASSITIGFPGELFF.

J is TRBJ1-5 and V is TRBV19; D call uncertain. CDR1 and CDR2 (germline): LNHDA, SQIVND (reference sequence). Trimming cost V 6 bases and J 0 bases, with 6 bases left between them. The CDR3 spans 13 residues. The DNA for the CDR3 is TGTGCCAGTAGCACCAGTAGCAATCAGCCCCAGCATTTT. Translating gives CASSTSSNQPQHF. The complete variable domain, with remaining parts taken from reference TRBV19 and TRBJ1-5, reads DGGITQSPKYLFRKEGQNVTLSCEQNLNHDAMYWYRQDPGQGLRLIYYSQIVNDFQKGDIAEGYSVSREKKESFPLTVTSAQKNPTAFYLCASSTSSNQPQHFGDGTRLSIL.

The chain has TRBV24-1 and TRBJ2-1; 7 nucleotides align to TRBD2. The CDR3 is 16 amino acids. CDR1 is KGHDR and CDR2 is SFDVKD in the germline V gene. With 3 bases clipped from V and 2 bases from J, the junction kept 6 bases outside the gene matches. The CDR3 DNA reads TGTGCCACCAGTGATCCCTCAAGCGGGGCCTACAATGAGCAGTTCTTC. Amino acid sequence: CATSDPSSGAYNEQFF.

The count of this clone is one. The chain joins TRBV11-3 to TRBJ2-1, with a possible D match to TRBD2 (5 bases). This CDR3 is built from 16 residues. Between the trimmed V and J ends, which lost 6 bases and 0 bases, there was a span of 15 bases. CDR1 is SGHNT and CDR2 is YENEEA in the germline V gene. The CDR3 sequence is CASSRRPSSSYNEQFF. CDR3 bases: TGTGCCAGCAGTCGGAGGCCCTCTAGCTCCTACAATGAGCAGTTCTTC.

Concerning this clone: The same CDR3 arises from other DNA sequences in this sample as well. CDR3 nucleotide sequence: TGTGCCAGTAGGGGGACAGGGGGTAATCAGCCCCAGCATTTT. This codes for CASRGTGGNQPQHF. This chain joins TRBV19 and TRBJ1-5; 11 positions agree with TRBD1. CDR3 length: 14 residues. V lost 6 bases and J lost 4; bases outside the gene matches: 2. CDR1 LNHDA and CDR2 SQIVND come from the germline V gene (reference sequence).

The rearrangement uses TRBV7-6 and TRBJ2-2, with D perhaps matching TRBD2 (6 bases). V shed 5 bases and J shed 6 bases, with 10 bases lying between them. The germline CDR1 and CDR2 sequences are SGHVS and FNYEAQ. The CDR3 has 13 amino acids. CDR3 loop: CASSPGGPGELFF. The CDR3 DNA reads as TGTGCCAGCAGCCCCGGGGGTCCCGGGGAGCTGTTTTTT.

This chain links TRBV4-1 with TRBJ1-4; 10 bases map to TRBD1. The ends lost 0 bases at V and 5 bases at J; junction bases unmatched: 6. CDR1 and CDR2 from the germline V gene are MGHRA and YSYEKL. The CDR3 is made up of 17 amino acids. The CDR3 loop reads CASSQEDRGFPNEKLFF. For the CDR3, the DNA is TGCGCCAGCAGCCAAGAGGACAGGGGGTTCCCGAATGAAAAACTGTTTTTT.

The gene calls are TRBV27 and TRBJ2-1; weak D call: TRBD2 (5 bases). This CDR3 comprises 11 residues. Trimming left V 7 bases short and J 5 bases short, with 6 bases between. Looked up from germline, CDR1 is MNHEY and CDR2 is SMNVEV (reference sequence). The CDR3 DNA reads as TGTGCCAGCAACGGGAACAATGAGCAGTTCTTC. Its translation is CASNGNNEQFF.

The chain is built from TRBV15 and TRBJ2-7; possibly TRBD2 for D (5 bases). Germline V gene sequence: CDR1 LNHNV, CDR2 YYDKDF (reference sequence). This CDR3 spans 14 amino acids. Trimming shortened V by 1 base and J by 7 bases, and 14 bases separated the two germline ends. The CDR3 spells CATSRGGAPGEQYV. In DNA, the CDR3 is TGTGCCACCAGCAGAGGGGGAGCGCCGGGGGAGCAGTACGTC.

The chain recombines TRBV11-3 with TRBJ2-5, with 8 bases identical to TRBD1. With V trimmed by 5 bases and J by 4 bases, 9 bases remained unmatched. The CDR3 sequence is 15 residues long. Per the germline V gene, CDR1 is SGHNT and CDR2 is YENEEA. The CDR3 DNA reads TGTGCCAGCAGCCTCGGCGGCACAGGGGGAGAGACCCAGTACTTC. Amino acid sequence: CASSLGGTGGETQYF.

The chain joins TRBV6-5 to TRBJ1-6, with TRBD1 matching over 7 bases. The CDR3 has 14 amino acids. Germline V lookup: CDR1 MNHEY, CDR2 SVGAGI. V shed 5 bases and J 6 bases; nucleotides not matched to a gene: 4. CDR3 residues: CASSRTGANSPLHF. The CDR3, as DNA: TGTGCCAGCAGTCGAACAGGGGCTAATTCACCCCTCCACTTT.

The rearrangement joins TRBV5-1 to TRBJ2-3, with 8 bases matching TRBD1. With V trimmed by 4 bases and J by 1 base, 5 bases remained unmatched. Germline V gene lookup returns CDR1 SGHRS and CDR2 YFSETQ. This CDR3 is 15 amino acids long. In DNA, the CDR3 is TGCGCCAGCAGCGCCGGACAGGGTGGCACAGATACGCAGTATTTT. Residues: CASSAGQGGTDTQYF.

The chain links TRBV24-1 to TRBJ1-5, with 7 nucleotides matching TRBD1. Germline CDR1 is KGHDR and CDR2 is SFDVKD. V gave up 6 bases and J gave up 6 bases; unmatched junction bases: 4. The CDR3 has 13 residues. The CDR3 DNA reads TGTGCCACCAGTCGCTCAGGGGGTCAGCCCCAGCATTTT. It codes for CATSRSGGQPQHF.

The rearrangement joins TRBV29-1 to TRBJ2-1, with TRBD1 identical over 9 bases. CDR3 length: 18 residues. V lost 2 bases, J lost 3 bases, and 14 bases stayed unmatched. From germline, CDR1 is SQVTM and CDR2 ANQGSEA. CDR3 sequence (DNA): TGCAGCGTTGAAAAGGCCTTTACAGGGGGCGCGGTCTACAATGAGCAGTTCTTC. Translating gives CSVEKAFTGGAVYNEQFF.